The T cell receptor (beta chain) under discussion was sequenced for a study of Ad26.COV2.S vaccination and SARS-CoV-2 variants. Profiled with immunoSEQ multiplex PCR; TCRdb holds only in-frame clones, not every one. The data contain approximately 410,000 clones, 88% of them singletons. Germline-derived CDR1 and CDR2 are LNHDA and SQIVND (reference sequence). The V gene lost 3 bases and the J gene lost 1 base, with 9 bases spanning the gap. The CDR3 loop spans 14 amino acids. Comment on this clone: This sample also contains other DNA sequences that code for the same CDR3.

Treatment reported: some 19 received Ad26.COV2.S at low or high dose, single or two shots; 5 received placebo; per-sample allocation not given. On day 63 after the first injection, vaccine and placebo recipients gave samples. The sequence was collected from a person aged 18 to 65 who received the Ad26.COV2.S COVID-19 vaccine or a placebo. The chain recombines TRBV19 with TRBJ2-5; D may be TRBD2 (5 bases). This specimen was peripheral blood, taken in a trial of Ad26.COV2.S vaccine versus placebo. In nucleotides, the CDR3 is TGTGCCAGTAGTATTCCAGGACTCCAAGAGACCCAGTACTTC. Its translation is CASSIPGLQETQYF.